Presented here are 18 T cell receptor beta chains from one specimen sequenced in a study of cytomegalovirus exposure and HLA in healthy donors. Primers for the PCR totalled 60 Vbeta and 13 Jbeta. Only in-frame clones appear in the TCRdb table, and some are missing; sequencing was by immunoSEQ multiplex PCR. Among fewer than 250,000 clones listed, 80% were seen once. Sequenced material: PBMCs. Receptors were obtained from a woman aged 40 to 49 in good health and CMV-seronegative.

The rearrangement links TRBV15 to TRBJ2-7; possibly TRBD1 for D (7 bases). Trimming stripped 5 bases from V and 3 bases from J, with 20 bases between. CDR1 LNHNV and CDR2 YYDKDF come from the germline V gene (reference sequence). This CDR3 is 16 amino acids long. The CDR3 DNA reads TGTGCCACCAGCGCCCGGACAGGAGGGGACGGCTACGAGCAGTACTTC. Encoded protein: CATSARTGGDGYEQYF.

This clone occurred a few times. The chain carries TRBV5-5 and TRBJ1-2; no firm D call. The CDR3 has 13 amino acids. The germline V gene encodes CDR1 SGHKS and CDR2 YYEKEE (reference sequence). The ends were cut back, 3 bases at V and 8 bases at J, with 14 bases in the middle. CDR3 residues: CASSSRGPGGYTF. CDR3 nucleotide sequence: TGTGCCAGCAGCTCCCGTGGCCCGGGAGGCTACACCTTC.

A note on this clone: Other DNA sequences of this sample code for an identical CDR3. The genes are TRBV9 and TRBJ1-3; no reliable D call. V gave up 0 bases and J gave up 4 bases, with 11 bases separating them. The CDR3 is 15 amino acids. Germline V gene sequence: CDR1 SGDLS, CDR2 YYNGEE. In nucleotides, the CDR3 is TGTGCCAGCAGCGTAGGGAGAGCCCTCGGAAACACCATATATTTT. Translation: CASSVGRALGNTIYF.

The V gene is TRBV7-6, the J gene TRBJ2-2, with 7 bases identical to TRBD1. Germline V gene sequence: CDR1 SGHVS, CDR2 FNYEAQ. The ends lost 2 bases at V and 3 bases at J; junction bases unmatched: 3. The CDR3 spans 15 residues. The CDR3, as DNA: TGTGCCAGCAGCTTATCAGGGGGAGACACCGGGGAGCTGTTTTTT. Its translation: CASSLSGGDTGELFF. Full variable domain (remainder filled in from reference TRBV7-6 and TRBJ2-2): GAGVSQSPRYKVTKRGQDVALRCDPISGHVSLYWYRQALGQGPEFLTYFNYEAQQDKSGLPNDRFSAERPEGSISTLTIQRTEQRDSAMYRCASSLSGGDTGELFFGEGSRLTVL.

The chain couples TRBV25-1 to TRBJ2-3; 13 bases fit TRBD2. The CDR3 is 14 residues long. Germline trimming cut 9 bases from V and 4 bases from J; bases unmatched to any gene: 4. The V gene's germline CDR1 is MGHDK and CDR2 SYGVNS. This chain's CDR3 is CASTSGRAPDTQYF. For the CDR3, the DNA is TGTGCCAGTACTAGCGGGAGGGCCCCAGATACGCAGTATTTT.

The chain employs TRBV7-6 and TRBJ1-3; possibly TRBD1 for D (6 bases). V lost 1 base to trimming and J lost 4 bases, with 14 bases between them. Germline V gene data show CDR1 as SGHVS and CDR2 as FNYEAQ. The CDR3 contains 16 residues. CDR3 amino acids: CASSLDTGSSGNTIYF. CDR3 bases: TGTGCCAGCAGCTTAGACACAGGGTCCTCAGGAAACACCATATATTTT.

The chain is built from TRBV6-5 and TRBJ1-6, with D perhaps matching TRBD1 (6 bases). The V gene lost 0 bases and the J gene lost 6 bases, with 9 bases spanning the gap. This CDR3 is built from 15 residues. Germline lookup yields CDR1 MNHEY and CDR2 SVGAGI. This CDR3 reads CASSYSGTTNSPLHF. CDR3 bases: TGTGCCAGCAGTTACTCGGGGACAACTAATTCACCCCTCCACTTT.

The genes are TRBV7-2 and TRBJ2-7, with D maybe TRBD2 (6 bases). Germline CDR1 is SGHTA and CDR2 is FQGNSA. The CDR3 spans 14 residues. With 5 bases removed from V and 3 bases from J, the gap between germline ends came to 14 bases. This CDR3 is CASSQNAGSYEQYF. CDR3 nucleotides: TGTGCCAGCAGCCAAAACGCGGGGAGCTACGAGCAGTACTTC.

V and J are TRBV7-2 and TRBJ1-1, with a weak D call TRBD1 (6 bases). Trimming took off 5 bases at V and 5 bases at J, with 15 bases between the two ends. The length of the CDR3 is 14 residues. CDR1 SGHTA and CDR2 FQGNSA come from the germline V gene. In DNA form, the CDR3 reads TGTGCCAGCAGCCAACAGGGCGGGCCGACTGAAGCTTTCTTT. Its protein is CASSQQGGPTEAFF.

The rearrangement links TRBV19 to TRBJ2-5; 7 nucleotides match TRBD1. Germline CDR1 and CDR2: LNHDA and SQIVND (reference sequence). The CDR3 extends over 17 amino acids. The J segment lost 1 base and the V segment lost 4 bases, leaving 12 bases of the junction unmatched. The CDR3 nucleotides are TGTGCCAGTAGTACTACCGCGAACAGGGGCGGCCAAGAGACCCAGTACTTC. This sequence encodes CASSTTANRGGQETQYF.

The chain carries TRBV10-1 and TRBJ2-7; 13 bases align to TRBD2. This CDR3 has 15 residues. Germline CDR1 is WNHNN and CDR2 is SYGVQD (reference sequence). V gave up 6 bases and J gave up 2 bases; unmatched junction bases: 4. The CDR3 here is CASSEGLAGPYEQYV. The DNA of the CDR3 is TGCGCCAGCAGCGAGGGACTAGCGGGACCCTACGAGCAGTACGTC.

CDR3 amino acids: CASSDLLGETQYF. CDR3 sequence (DNA): TGTGCCAGCAGTGATCTTCTCGGGGAGACCCAGTACTTC. The chain carries TRBV2 and TRBJ2-5, with D uncertain. The CDR3 length is 13 residues. Germline V gives CDR1 SNHLY, CDR2 FYNNEI. Deletions cut 3 bases from V and 5 bases from J, with 10 bases between.

The rearrangement joins TRBV12-5 to TRBJ2-7, with TRBD1 matching 8 bases. With 0 bases clipped from V and 3 bases from J, the junction kept 7 bases outside the gene matches. Per germline, CDR1 LGHNT and CDR2 FRNRAP. The CDR3 contains 16 residues. The CDR3 nucleotides are TGTGCTAGTGGTTTGGTACCGGGACAGGCGTACTACGAGCAGTACTTC. Its translation: CASGLVPGQAYYEQYF. Together with reference TRBV12-5 and TRBJ2-7, the CDR3 gives the full variable domain: DARVTQTPRHKVTEMGQEVTMRCQPILGHNTVFWYRQTMMQGLELLAYFRNRAPLDDSGMPKDRFSAEMPDATLATLKIQPSEPRDSAVYFCASGLVPGQAYYEQYFGPGTRLTVT.

This clone showed up just once. V and J are TRBV30 and TRBJ1-1; 7 bases line up with TRBD1. The V gene end was trimmed by 5 bases and the J gene end by 1 base; junction bases not matched to a gene: 4. The CDR3 sequence is 13 residues long. Germline V gene sequence: CDR1 GTSNPN, CDR2 SVGIG (reference sequence). Here the CDR3 DNA reads TGTGCCTGGGGACAGGTATCGAACACTGAAGCTTTCTTT. Protein product: CAWGQVSNTEAFF.

This rearrangement joins TRBV9 to TRBJ2-5, with D maybe TRBD1 (5 bases). V gave up 0 bases and J gave up 1 base, with 13 bases separating them. CDR3 length: 16 residues. Germline CDR1 SGDLS, CDR2 YYNGEE. This chain's CDR3 is CASSVDAGLTQETQYF. DNA of the CDR3: TGTGCCAGCAGCGTAGATGCAGGGCTAACCCAAGAGACCCAGTACTTC.

This chain uses TRBV7-3 with TRBJ2-3; no clear D gene. Germline-derived CDR1 and CDR2 are SGHTA and FQGTGA. This CDR3 has 15 amino acids. V was cut by 1 base and J by 4 bases, with 12 bases left in between. Written as DNA, the CDR3 is TGTGCCAGCAGCTTAAGCCCTAGTTTGGCAGATACGCAGTATTTT. This encodes CASSLSPSLADTQYF.

This rearrangement joins TRBV7-9 to TRBJ2-3; no clear D gene. Trimming took off 5 bases at V and 4 bases at J, with 10 bases between the two ends. This CDR3 is built from 13 residues. Germline CDR1 SEHNR, CDR2 FQNEAQ (reference sequence). CDR3 protein: CASSLIEADTQYF. DNA of the CDR3: TGTGCCAGCAGCCTGATAGAAGCAGATACGCAGTATTTT.

V and J are TRBV7-2 and TRBJ1-2; D not certain. Germline assignment: CDR1 SGHTA and CDR2 FQGNSA. The CDR3 length is 13 residues. V lost 4 bases and J lost 6, with 12 bases in between. The CDR3 coding sequence is TGTGCCAGCAGCTGGGAGTCAGGAAATGGCTACACCTTC. Translating gives CASSWESGNGYTF.